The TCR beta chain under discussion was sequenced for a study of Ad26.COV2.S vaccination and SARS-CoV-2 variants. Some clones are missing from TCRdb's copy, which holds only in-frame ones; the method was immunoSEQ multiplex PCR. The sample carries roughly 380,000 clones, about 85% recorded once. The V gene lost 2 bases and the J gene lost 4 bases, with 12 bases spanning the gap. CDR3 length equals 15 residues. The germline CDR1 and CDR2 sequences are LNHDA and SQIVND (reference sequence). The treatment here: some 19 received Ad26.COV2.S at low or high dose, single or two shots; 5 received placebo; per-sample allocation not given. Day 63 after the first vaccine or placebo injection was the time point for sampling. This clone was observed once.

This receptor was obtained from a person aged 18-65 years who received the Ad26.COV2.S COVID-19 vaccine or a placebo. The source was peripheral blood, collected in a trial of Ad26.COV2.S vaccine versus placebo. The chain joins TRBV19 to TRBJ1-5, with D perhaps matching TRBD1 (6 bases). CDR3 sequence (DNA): TGTGCCAGTAGTATAACAGGGTTCCTTAATCAGCCCCAGCATTTT. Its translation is CASSITGFLNQPQHF. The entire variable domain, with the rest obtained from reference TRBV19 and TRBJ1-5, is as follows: DGGITQSPKYLFRKEGQNVTLSCEQNLNHDAMYWYRQDPGQGLRLIYYSQIVNDFQKGDIAEGYSVSREKKESFPLTVTSAQKNPTAFYLCASSITGFLNQPQHFGDGTRLSIL.